These T cell receptor beta chains were read from a single sample in a study of OX40 agonist ivuxolimab in advanced cancers. The table came from immunoSEQ multiplex PCR; TCRdb's copy has only in-frame clones and leaves some out. This table has tens of thousands of clones, around 85% appearing once. Sample: CD4+ or CD8+ T cells sorted from blood, taken in a trial of the OX40 agonist ivuxolimab. The receptor set was obtained from an adult with an advanced solid tumor such as melanoma, head and neck, liver or kidney cancer. The conserved cysteine and the conserved F or W are not part of the CDR3 here. D genes are given only for firm matches. Rows may omit the clone size; those that give it use once, few, many or a size class.

.,.,TRBV7-9,ASSQNRADSYEQY
.,.,TRBV28,ASSFRFNYGYT
.,.,TRBV6-9,ASNLEADGYT
.,TRBD2,TRBV5-5,ASSLGGLAGAAGYEQY
.,.,TRBV14,ASSREQAGANVLT
once,TRBD2,TRBV5-1,ASSLEPSGGGVNIQY
.,.,TRBV7-8,ASRGGGYPTNEKLF
.,.,TRBV29-1,SVEVPEGEATNEKLF
once,TRBD1,TRBV5-4,ASSSSTGLTEAF
.,.,TRBV13,AALSVSRMNTEAF
.,.,TRBV4-1,ASSHGSVGAFEQY
.,.,TRBV27,ASSLSWGGNTEAF
.,.,TRBV6-1,ASSSKLGEGAF
few,TRBD2,TRBV11-3,ASSLTAGGAMKQF
.,.,TRBV7-8,ASSPWITPGANVLT
.,.,TRBV9,ASSVLDWDTLYGYT
.,.,TRBV27,ASSTRRTTNEQY
.,.,TRBV10-1,ASSNRENTQY
.,.,TRBV4-2,ASSQDQEPTNEKLF
.,.,TRBV7-8,ASSLVPSEQTQY
.,.,TRBV7-8,ASSQEKTGGKL
once,.,TRBV6-6,ASTRGDQPQH
.,TRBD2,TRBV4-1,ASSQLTSGAYEQY
medium-sized,.,TRBV27,ASSLGGNSPLH
.,TRBD1,TRBV14,ASSLTGGFTGELF
.,.,TRBV6-6,ASSLDRTSGNTIY
.,.,TRBV10-2,ASSSVGETNEKLF
.,.,TRBV5-1,ASSLRGGSYEQY
.,TRBD2,TRBV6-1,ASRGLASTDTQY
.,TRBD1,TRBV5-4,ASSDGQGLELAKNIQY
.,.,TRBV5-4,ASRAQANYGYT
once,.,TRBV7-6,ASSSGTLNTGELF
once,.,TRBV6-5,ASSYVGTYEQY
.,TRBD1,TRBV29-1,SVGGQGTSGNTIY
.,.,TRBV7-8,ASSHRFMNTEAF
.,.,TRBV5-8,ASSWEIGGPEQF
.,TRBD2,TRBV30,AWSVELAGPQETQY
.,.,TRBV5-1,ASSVMPGVMAEAF
.,.,TRBV4-1,ASSQDRHRDSSYNEQF
once,TRBD1,TRBV14,ASSRDRRSNEQF
.,TRBD2,TRBV6-1,ASSDLSGGIRAGELF
.,.,TRBV27,ASSLSADASNYGYT
.,TRBD2,TRBV4-2,ASSPAGQHYEQY
.,.,TRBV11-2,ASSLDLEGPQAF
once,.,TRBV19,ASSIPGQETQY
.,.,TRBV29-1,SVPGTNYGYT
.,TRBD2,TRBV14,ASSFTSGGTGELF
.,TRBD2,TRBV9,ASSVISGGEVYEQY
.,.,TRBV27,ASSFAENTGELF
once,.,TRBV7-6,ASSFLTGFPGELF
.,.,TRBV4-1,ASSQETRGNTEAF
.,.,TRBV21-1,ASSKVEQMNTEAF
.,TRBD1,TRBV27,ASSYGQGAEKLF
.,.,TRBV6-1,ASSEVPTHYEQY
once,TRBD2,TRBV11-3,ASSPRLAGWDEQF